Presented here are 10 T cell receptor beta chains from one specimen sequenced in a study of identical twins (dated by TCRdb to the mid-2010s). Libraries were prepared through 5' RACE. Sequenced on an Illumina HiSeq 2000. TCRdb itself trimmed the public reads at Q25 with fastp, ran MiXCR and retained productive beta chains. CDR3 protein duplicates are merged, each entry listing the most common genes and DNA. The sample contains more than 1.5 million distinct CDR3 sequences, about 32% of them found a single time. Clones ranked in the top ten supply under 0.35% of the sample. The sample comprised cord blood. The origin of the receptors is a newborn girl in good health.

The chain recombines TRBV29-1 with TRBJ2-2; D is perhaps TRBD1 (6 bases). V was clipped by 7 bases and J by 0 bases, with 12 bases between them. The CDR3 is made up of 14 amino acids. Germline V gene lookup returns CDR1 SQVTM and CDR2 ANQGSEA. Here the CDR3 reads CSGSRGTNTGELFF. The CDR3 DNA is TGCAGCGGCTCCAGGGGCACGAACACCGGGGAGCTGTTTTTT.

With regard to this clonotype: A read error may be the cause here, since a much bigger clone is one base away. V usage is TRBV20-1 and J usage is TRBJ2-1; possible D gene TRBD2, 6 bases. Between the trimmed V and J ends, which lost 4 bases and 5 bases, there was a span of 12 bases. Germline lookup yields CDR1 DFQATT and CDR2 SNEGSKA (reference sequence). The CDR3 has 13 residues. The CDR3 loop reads CSAKETSDNEQFF. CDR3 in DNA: TGCAGTGCTAAGGAGACTAGTGACAATGAGCAGTTCTTC.

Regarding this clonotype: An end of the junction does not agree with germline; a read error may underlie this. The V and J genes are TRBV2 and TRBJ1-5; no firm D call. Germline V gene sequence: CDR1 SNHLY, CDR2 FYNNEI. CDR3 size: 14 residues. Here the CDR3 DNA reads TGTGCCTCCAATGTGGGTTTTAGCAATCAGCCCCATCATTTT. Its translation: CASNVGFSNQPHHF.

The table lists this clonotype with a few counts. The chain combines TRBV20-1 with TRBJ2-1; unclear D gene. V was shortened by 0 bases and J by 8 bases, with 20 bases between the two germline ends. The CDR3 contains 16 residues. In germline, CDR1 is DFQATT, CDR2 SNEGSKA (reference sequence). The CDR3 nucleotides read TGCAGTGCTAGAGATGGGGTAGTGAACCCTAACGATGAGCAGTTCTTC. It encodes CSARDGVVNPNDEQFF.

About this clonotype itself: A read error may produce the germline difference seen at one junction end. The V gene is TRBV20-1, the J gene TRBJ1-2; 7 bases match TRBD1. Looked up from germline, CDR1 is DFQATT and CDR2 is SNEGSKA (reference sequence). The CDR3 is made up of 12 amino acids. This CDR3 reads CSARSTGNGCTF. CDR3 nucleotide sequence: TGCAGTGCTAGGTCGACAGGGAATGGCTGCACCTTC.

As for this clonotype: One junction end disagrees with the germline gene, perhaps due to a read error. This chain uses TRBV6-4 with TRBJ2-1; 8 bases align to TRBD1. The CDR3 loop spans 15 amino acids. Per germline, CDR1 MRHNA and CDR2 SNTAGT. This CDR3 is CASSDRDRGSNGQFF. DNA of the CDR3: TGTGCCAGCAGTGACCGCGACAGGGGTAGTAATGGGCAGTTCTTC.

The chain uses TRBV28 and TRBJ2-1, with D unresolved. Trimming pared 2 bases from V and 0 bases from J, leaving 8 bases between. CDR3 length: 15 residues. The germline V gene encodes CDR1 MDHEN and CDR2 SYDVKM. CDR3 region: CASSLGDTSYNEQFF. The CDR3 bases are TGTGCCAGCAGTTTAGGGGATACCTCCTACAATGAGCAGTTCTTC.

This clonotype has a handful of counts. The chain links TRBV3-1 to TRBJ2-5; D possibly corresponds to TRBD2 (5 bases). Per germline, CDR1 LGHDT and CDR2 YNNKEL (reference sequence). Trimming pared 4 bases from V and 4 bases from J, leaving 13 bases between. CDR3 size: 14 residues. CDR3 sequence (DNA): TGTGCCAGCAGCCTTTCCCCGAGGGTAGAGACCCAGTACTTC. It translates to CASSLSPRVETQYF.

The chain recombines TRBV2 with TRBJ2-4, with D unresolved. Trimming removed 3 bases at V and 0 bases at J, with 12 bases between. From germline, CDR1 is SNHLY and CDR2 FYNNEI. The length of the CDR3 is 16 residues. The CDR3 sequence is CASSERPTVAKNIQYF. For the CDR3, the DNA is TGTGCCAGCAGTGAGAGACCGACGGTAGCCAAAAACATTCAGTACTTC.

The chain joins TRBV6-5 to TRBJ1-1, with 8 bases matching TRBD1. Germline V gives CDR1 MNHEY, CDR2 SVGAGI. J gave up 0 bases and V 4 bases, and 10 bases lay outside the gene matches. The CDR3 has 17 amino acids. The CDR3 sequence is CASSFPGQGPMNTEAFF. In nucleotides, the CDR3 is TGTGCCAGCAGTTTTCCAGGACAGGGCCCCATGAACACTGAAGCTTTCTTT.